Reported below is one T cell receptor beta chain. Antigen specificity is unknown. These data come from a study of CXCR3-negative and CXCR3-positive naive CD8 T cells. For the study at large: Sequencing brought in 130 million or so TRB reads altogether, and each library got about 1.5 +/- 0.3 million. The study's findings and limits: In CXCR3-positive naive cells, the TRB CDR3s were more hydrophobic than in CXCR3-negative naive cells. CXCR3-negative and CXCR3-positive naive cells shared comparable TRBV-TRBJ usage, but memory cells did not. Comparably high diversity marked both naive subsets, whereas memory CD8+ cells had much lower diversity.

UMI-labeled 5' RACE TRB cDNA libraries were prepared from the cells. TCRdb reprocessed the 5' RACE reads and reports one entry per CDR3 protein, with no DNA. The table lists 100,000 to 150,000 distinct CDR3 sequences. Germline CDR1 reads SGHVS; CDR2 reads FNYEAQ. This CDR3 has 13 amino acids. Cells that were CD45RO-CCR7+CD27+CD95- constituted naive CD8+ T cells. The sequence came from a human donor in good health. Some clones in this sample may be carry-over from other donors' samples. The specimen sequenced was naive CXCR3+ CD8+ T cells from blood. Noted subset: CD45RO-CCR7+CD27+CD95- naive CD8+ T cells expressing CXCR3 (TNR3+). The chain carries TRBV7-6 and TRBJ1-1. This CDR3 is CASSLPGHTEAFF.